This T cell receptor (beta chain) came from a study of blood T cell repertoires in COVID-19. Method: immunoSEQ multiplex PCR; TCRdb's copy keeps in-frame clones and lacks some. The sample lists over 150,000 clones, about 90% occurring once. The germline V and J ends were trimmed by 7 bases and 5 bases, with 11 bases remaining between them. Germline V gene sequence: CDR1 MNHEY, CDR2 SVGAGI. CDR3 length equals 13 residues. The genes are TRBV6-5 and TRBJ2-2; a possible D gene is TRBD1 (6 bases). This clonotype was obtained from a man aged 50 to 59 with acute or convalescent COVID-19. The sample was peripheral blood. The CDR3 region is CASNGQLTGELFF. CDR3 DNA: TGTGCCAGCAACGGACAGCTAACCGGGGAGCTGTTTTTT.